This T cell receptor beta chain is from a study of beta chain features in type 1 diabetes. Points from the study as a whole: Overrepresentation of cells with high TCR expression could result from cDNA sequencing. There were fewer insertions and more deletions at the VDJ junctions of type 1 diabetes patients.

CDR1 and CDR2 (germline): SGHTA, FQGNSA. The CDR3 loop spans 14 amino acids. V shed 5 bases and J shed 1 base, with 12 bases lying between them. Sorting based on CD45RO/CCR7/CD25/CD127/CD95/CD27 separated CD4+ naive, central memory, regulatory and stem cell-like memory cells. Turning to this clone: Its target is unknown.

The isolated RNA, all of it, was reverse transcribed, so expressed TCRB transcripts were what got sequenced. Profiling relied on immunoSEQ multiplex PCR, and the TCRdb table lists in-frame clones only, not all of them. Altogether some 500,000 clones are present, about an eighth being singletons, with the ten largest covering 0.04% to 0.05%. J is TRBJ2-7 and V is TRBV7-2; TRBD1 or TRBD2 may be the D gene (5 bases each). The source material was naive CD4+ T cells from blood. This clonotype originated in a woman under 30 in good health. In nucleotides, the CDR3 is TGTGCCAGCAGCCCCTACAGGACTTCCTACGAGCAGTACTTC. It is translated as CASSPYRTSYEQYF.